A selection of T cell receptor beta chains follows, all from one sample in a study of cytomegalovirus exposure and HLA in healthy donors. Clones were read by immunoSEQ multiplex PCR, and TCRdb kept only the in-frame ones, dropping some. The sample consists of about 150,000 clones, more than 70% of them appearing once. The material sequenced was PBMCs. The receptors were gathered from a woman in her forties in good health and CMV-seropositive. Both conserved end residues are part of each CDR3. The D gene is left open where the match is weak. Size tells how often a clone was seen (once, few, many) or the class of an expanded clone, and some rows leave it out.

TRBV4-1	-	-	TRBJ1-1	TGCGCCAGCAGCTCGCCAACGTCACGGGGGGAAGCTTTCTTT	CASSSPTSRGEAFF
TRBV30	few	-	TRBJ2-7	TGTGCCTGGAGGATACCCGGACTGCGAGAGCAGTACTTC	CAWRIPGLREQYF
TRBV30	-	-	TRBJ1-2	TGTGCCTGGAGTGTAGGGCAGGGCGGCTATGGCTACACCTTC	CAWSVGQGGYGYTF
TRBV18	-	TRBD1	TRBJ1-1	TGTGCCAGCTCACCGAGGACAGGACAACTGAACACTGAAGCTTTCTTT	CASSPRTGQLNTEAFF
TRBV5-4	-	TRBD2	TRBJ2-7	TGTGCCAGCAGCCCCAAACCCGGGACTAGCGGGAGAGAGCAGTACTTC	CASSPKPGTSGREQYF
TRBV6-5	-	-	TRBJ2-1	TGTGCCAGCAGTTACCAACAGGGAACCAATGAGCAGTTCTTC	CASSYQQGTNEQFF
TRBV6-5	-	-	TRBJ1-3	TGTGCCAGCGCATCGAACTTTGGAAACACCATATATTTT	CASASNFGNTIYF
TRBV29-1	once	TRBD1	TRBJ1-2	TGCAGCGTTGAATCAGGGGGAGGCTACACCTTC	CSVESGGGYTF
TRBV11-3	-	-	TRBJ2-3	TGTGCCAGCAGCTTAGGAGATACAGATACGCAGTATTTT	CASSLGDTDTQYF
TRBV4-1	-	TRBD1	TRBJ2-3	TGCGCCAGCAGCGACAGGGTGGAGGATACGCAGTATTTT	CASSDRVEDTQYF
TRBV5-6	-	-	TRBJ1-2	TGTGCCAGCAGCTCTCGGGACACACGTAACTATGGCTACACCTTC	CASSSRDTRNYGYTF
TRBV2	-	TRBD1	TRBJ2-1	TGTGCCAGCACAGGGGGCCGCTACAATGAGCAGTTCTTC	CASTGGRYNEQFF
TRBV5-4	-	-	TRBJ2-7	TGTGCCAGCAGCTTCGTAGGGGGAGGGCTCTCCTACGAGCAGTACTTC	CASSFVGGGLSYEQYF
TRBV13	once	-	TRBJ2-7	TGTGCCAGCAGCTTGCAGGCAACCTACGAGCAGTACTTC	CASSLQATYEQYF
TRBV7-9	-	TRBD1	TRBJ1-5	TGTGCCAGCAGCCCTCCGGGACAGGGCCTAAGAACCCAGCATTTT	CASSPPGQGLRTQHF
TRBV19	-	-	TRBJ1-1	TGTGCCAGTAGTATACTAAACAGGGTTGAGACTGAAGCTTTCTTT	CASSILNRVETEAFF
TRBV27	-	TRBD1	TRBJ1-1	TGTGCCAGCAGGGAAACGCGGGGGACAGGGGGATTCACTGAAGCTTTCTTT	CASRETRGTGGFTEAFF
TRBV6-1	-	-	TRBJ2-6	TGTGCAATAAGCGTCGGGGCCAACGTCCTGACTTTC	CAISVGANVLTF
TRBV19	-	-	TRBJ2-1	TGTGCCAGTAGTAGCCCCTCACTTTACAATGAGCAGTTCTTC	CASSSPSLYNEQFF
TRBV29-1	-	TRBD2	TRBJ2-3	TGCAGCGTTGTGCCGTTTTTGGCTAGCGGGAGCGCAGATACGCAGTATTTT	CSVVPFLASGSADTQYF
TRBV6-5	-	-	TRBJ1-3	TGTGCCAGCAGTTCCTTGACAGGTGACTCTGGAAACACCATATATTTT	CASSSLTGDSGNTIYF
TRBV10-1	once	-	TRBJ1-2	TGCGCCAGCACTCCAAAGCGGGGCTACACCTTC	CASTPKRGYTF